The 8 T cell receptor beta chains given below trace back to one sample, sequenced in a study of tumor-infiltrating lymphocytes in localized non-small cell lung cancer. Produced via immunoSEQ multiplex PCR; TCRdb's table is partial and in-frame only. The repertoire holds 7,000 to 9,500 clones, 65% to 80% seen once, with approximately 4.8% in the top ten. Material for sequencing was lung tumor tissue. Receptor source: a human donor with non-small cell lung cancer.

V gene TRBV27 combines with J gene TRBJ2-2, with a weak D call TRBD1 (6 bases). The V gene's germline CDR1 is MNHEY and CDR2 SMNVEV (reference sequence). The V gene lost 7 bases and the J gene lost 6 bases, with 18 bases spanning the gap. The CDR3 contains 15 residues. For the CDR3, the DNA is TGTGCCAGCAATTGGGGGCAGGATCAGTCCGGGGAGCTGTTTTTT. Translating gives CASNWGQDQSGELFF.

The chain recombines TRBV27 with TRBJ2-7; TRBD1 agrees at 10 bases. Trimming at V came to 5 bases and at J to 6 bases, leaving 4 bases not matched to a gene. This CDR3 contains 13 residues. Germline CDR1 reads MNHEY; CDR2 reads SMNVEV (reference sequence). The DNA for the CDR3 is TGTGCCAGCAGTGCGGACAGGGGGGGCGAGCAGTACTTC. This translates into CASSADRGGEQYF.

The chain is built from TRBV20-1 and TRBJ2-7, with 8 positions matching TRBD1. CDR1 is DFQATT, CDR2 SNEGSKA, per germline (reference sequence). The CDR3 contains 11 residues. The V and J ends lost 6 bases and 6 bases, in that order; junction bases with no gene match: 4. CDR3 residues: CSATDRAEQYF. The CDR3 nucleotides are TGCAGTGCAACGGACAGGGCCGAGCAGTACTTC.

The chain couples TRBV6-4 to TRBJ2-2, with D hard to call. The CDR3 sequence is 14 residues long. V lost 0 bases to trimming and J lost 6 bases, with 8 bases between them. The germline V gene has CDR1 MRHNA and CDR2 SNTAGT. Here the CDR3 DNA reads TGTGCCAGCAGTGACTCGTGGCAGTCCGGGGAGCTGTTTTTT. Its translation is CASSDSWQSGELFF.

V usage is TRBV30 and J usage is TRBJ2-1, with 9 bases lining up with TRBD1. After removal of 2 bases from V and 4 bases from J, the junction contained 6 bases not matched to a gene. CDR3 length: 15 residues. CDR1 GTSNPN and CDR2 SVGIG come from the germline V gene (reference sequence). The CDR3 DNA sequence: TGTGCCTGGAGTCCCGGGACAGGGCTATACAATGAGCAGTTCTTC. Translation: CAWSPGTGLYNEQFF. Complete variable domain (other parts from reference TRBV30 and TRBJ2-1): SQTIHQWPATLVQPVGSPLSLECTVEGTSNPNLYWYRQAAGRGLQLLFYSVGIGQISSEVPQNLSASRPQDRQFILSSKKLLLSDSGFYLCAWSPGTGLYNEQFFGPGTRLTVL.

J is TRBJ2-2 and V is TRBV5-6; D not certain. Per the germline V gene, CDR1 is SGHDT and CDR2 is YYEEEE. This CDR3 comprises 12 residues. V was trimmed by 4 bases and J by 6 bases, leaving 7 bases between them. The CDR3 coding sequence is TGTGCCAGCAGCCCGGGTGCCGGGGAGCTGTTTTTT. Residues: CASSPGAGELFF.

This clone was detected only once. The chain recombines TRBV18 with TRBJ2-3, with D uncertain. Trimming removed 3 bases from V and 2 bases from J, with 9 bases in between. In germline, CDR1 is KGHSH, CDR2 LQKENI. The CDR3 has 14 residues. The CDR3 sequence is CASSPGLFTDTQYF. DNA for the CDR3: TGTGCCAGCTCACCCGGCCTGTTCACAGATACGCAGTATTTT.

The chain recombines TRBV29-1 with TRBJ2-1; D is unclear. CDR1 SQVTM and CDR2 ANQGSEA come from the germline V gene. Trimming shortened V by 1 base and J by 2 bases, and 9 bases separated the two germline ends. CDR3 length: 14 amino acids. CDR3 nucleotide sequence: TGCAGCGTTGAAGCGTCTGCCCCCTACAATGAGCAGTTCTTC. Amino acids: CSVEASAPYNEQFF.